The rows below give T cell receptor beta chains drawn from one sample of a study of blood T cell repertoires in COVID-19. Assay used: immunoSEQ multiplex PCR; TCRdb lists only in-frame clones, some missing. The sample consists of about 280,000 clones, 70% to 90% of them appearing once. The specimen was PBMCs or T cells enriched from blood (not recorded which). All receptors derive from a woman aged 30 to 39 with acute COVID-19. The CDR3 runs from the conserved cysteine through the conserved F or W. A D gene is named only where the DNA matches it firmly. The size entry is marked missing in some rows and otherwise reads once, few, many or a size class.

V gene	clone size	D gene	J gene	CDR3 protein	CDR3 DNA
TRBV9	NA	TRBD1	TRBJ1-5	CASSATGGGGQPQHF	TGTGCCAGCAGCGCGACAGGGGGAGGAGGACAGCCCCAGCATTTT
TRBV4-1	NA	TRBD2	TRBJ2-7	CASSRAGDATTYEQYF	TGCGCCAGCAGCCGAGCGGGAGACGCTACTACCTACGAGCAGTACTTC
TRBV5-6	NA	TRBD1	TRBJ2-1	CASSLGWSGQAYNEQFF	TGTGCCAGCAGCTTGGGATGGTCGGGACAGGCCTACAATGAGCAGTTCTTC
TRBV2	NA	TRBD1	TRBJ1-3	CASSSPLQPTGRRGNTIYF	TGTGCCAGCAGCTCACCTCTCCAACCGACAGGGAGGAGAGGAAACACCATATATTTT
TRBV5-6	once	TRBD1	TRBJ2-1	CASSPWTGSGINEQFF	TGTGCCAGCAGCCCCTGGACAGGGAGTGGGATCAATGAGCAGTTCTTC
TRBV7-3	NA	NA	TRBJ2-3	CASSPGQGAIAGGPLDTQYF	TGTGCCAGCAGCCCAGGACAGGGGGCAATAGCGGGAGGGCCGTTAGATACGCAGTATTTT
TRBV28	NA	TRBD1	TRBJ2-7	CASSLRGTGYEQYF	TGTGCCAGCAGTTTAAGGGGGACAGGGTACGAGCAGTACTTC
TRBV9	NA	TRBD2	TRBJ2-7	CASSTIGTSGAGYEQYF	TGTGCCAGCAGCACCATCGGGACTAGCGGCGCCGGGTACGAGCAGTACTTC
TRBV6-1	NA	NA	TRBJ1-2	CASSDWGDGYTF	TGTGCCAGCAGTGATTGGGGAGACGGCTACACCTTC
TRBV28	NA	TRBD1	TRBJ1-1	CASRSPGQGYEAFF	TGTGCCAGCAGGTCCCCGGGACAGGGGTATGAAGCTTTCTTT
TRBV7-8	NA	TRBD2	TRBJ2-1	CASSFGTSRHNEQFF	TGTGCCAGCAGCTTCGGGACTAGCCGACACAATGAGCAGTTCTTC
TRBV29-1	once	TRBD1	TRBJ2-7	CSVGGQGVLIDEQYF	TGCAGCGTCGGAGGACAGGGAGTTTTAATCGACGAGCAGTACTTC
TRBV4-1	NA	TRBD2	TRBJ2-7	CASSQGGLAQIIRPPEQYF	TGCGCCAGCAGCCAAGGGGGACTAGCGCAAATAATACGGCCCCCCGAGCAGTACTTC
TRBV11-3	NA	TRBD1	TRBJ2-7	CASSPGTGNEQYF	TGTGCCAGCAGCCCCGGGACAGGGAACGAGCAGTACTTC
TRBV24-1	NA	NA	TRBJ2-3	CATSDSPDTQYF	TGTGCCACCAGTGATTCCCCGGATACGCAGTATTTT
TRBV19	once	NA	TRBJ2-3	CASSIELAQLTDTQYF	TGTGCCAGTAGTATAGAACTAGCCCAGCTCACAGATACGCAGTATTTT
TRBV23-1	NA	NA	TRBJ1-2	CASSHPLEKGEYGYTF	TGCGCCAGCAGTCATCCCTTAGAAAAGGGGGAATATGGCTACACCTTC
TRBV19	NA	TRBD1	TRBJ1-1	CATTGGVAEAFF	TGTGCCACTACAGGGGGCGTTGCTGAAGCTTTCTTT
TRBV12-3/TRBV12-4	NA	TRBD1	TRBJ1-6	CASTGQGNSPLHF	TGTGCCAGCACCGGACAGGGCAATTCACCCCTCCACTTT
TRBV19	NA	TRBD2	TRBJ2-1	CASSTRLAGGNEQFF	TGTGCCAGTAGTACCCGACTAGCGGGAGGCAATGAGCAGTTCTTC
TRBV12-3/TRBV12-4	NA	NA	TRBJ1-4	CASSHDEKLFF	TGTGCCAGCAGTCATGATGAAAAACTGTTTTTT
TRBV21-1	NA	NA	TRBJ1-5	CAGGSGTGPIRSNQPQHF	TGTGCCGGAGGGTCCGGGACAGGGCCTATTCGTAGCAATCAGCCCCAGCATTTT
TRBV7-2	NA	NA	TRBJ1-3	CASSLVWEAGNTIYF	TGTGCCAGCAGCTTAGTTTGGGAGGCTGGAAACACCATATATTTT
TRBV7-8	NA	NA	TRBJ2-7	CASSPQGGYEQYF	TGTGCCAGCAGCCCACAGGGAGGGTACGAGCAGTACTTC
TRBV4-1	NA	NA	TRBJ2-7	CASSQDKASYEQYF	TGCGCCAGCAGCCAAGATAAAGCCTCCTACGAGCAGTACTTC
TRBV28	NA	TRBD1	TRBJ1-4	CASSLVGRGLVGEKLFF	TGTGCCAGCAGTTTAGTAGGCAGGGGGTTAGTTGGGGAAAAACTGTTTTTT
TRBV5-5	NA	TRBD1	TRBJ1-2	CASSSPAGGTFNYGYTF	TGTGCCAGCAGCTCCCCGGCAGGGGGCACTTTTAACTATGGCTACACCTTC
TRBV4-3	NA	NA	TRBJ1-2	CASSQAGSVGYGYTF	TGCGCCAGCAGCCAAGCAGGTTCTGTGGGCTATGGCTACACCTTC
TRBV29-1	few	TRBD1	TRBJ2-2	CSVFGRTGADTGELFF	TGCAGCGTTTTCGGTAGAACAGGGGCGGACACCGGGGAGCTGTTTTTT
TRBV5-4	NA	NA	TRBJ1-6	CASSLDGGGRGSPLHF	TGTGCCAGCAGCTTGGATGGGGGGGGTCGGGGATCACCCCTCCACTTT
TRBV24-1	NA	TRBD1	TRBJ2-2	CATRSSPGQRSTGELFF	TGTGCCACCAGATCCTCACCGGGACAGCGAAGTACCGGGGAGCTGTTTTTT
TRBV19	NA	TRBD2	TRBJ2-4	CASSTSGLAGGPLAKNIQYF	TGTGCCAGTAGTACGAGTGGACTAGCGGGGGGCCCCCTAGCCAAAAACATTCAGTACTTC
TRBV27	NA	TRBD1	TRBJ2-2	CASRRPGQGGTGELFF	TGTGCCAGCCGTAGGCCGGGACAGGGAGGCACCGGGGAGCTGTTTTTT
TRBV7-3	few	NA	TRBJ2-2	CASSPKLADWNTGELFF	TGTGCCAGCAGCCCAAAGCTAGCAGACTGGAACACCGGGGAGCTGTTTTTT
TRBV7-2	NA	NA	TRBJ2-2	CASSLGDRWNTGELFF	TGTGCCAGCAGCTTAGGTGATCGGTGGAACACCGGGGAGCTGTTTTTT
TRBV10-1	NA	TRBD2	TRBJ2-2	CASSESGKTNTGELFF	TGCGCCAGCAGTGAGAGCGGGAAGACGAACACCGGGGAGCTGTTTTTT
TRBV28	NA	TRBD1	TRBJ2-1	CASSFLHRDRGPNEQFF	TGTGCCAGCAGTTTTTTACATAGGGACAGGGGTCCCAATGAGCAGTTCTTC
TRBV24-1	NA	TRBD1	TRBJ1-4	CATASIGGQGGEKLFF	TGTGCCACCGCCTCGATTGGGGGACAGGGAGGCGAAAAACTGTTTTTT
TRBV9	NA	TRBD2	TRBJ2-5	CASSVSGTSETQYF	TGTGCCAGCAGCGTCAGCGGGACCTCAGAGACCCAGTACTTC
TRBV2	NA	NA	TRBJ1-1	CASMGGAPSGAFF	TGTGCCAGCATGGGAGGGGCCCCTAGCGGAGCTTTCTTT
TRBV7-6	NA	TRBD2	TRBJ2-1	CASSLTPIVAGVYNEQFF	TGTGCCAGCAGCTTAACTCCCATAGTAGCGGGAGTTTACAATGAGCAGTTCTTC
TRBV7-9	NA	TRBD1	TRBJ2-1	CASSRTGGNEQFF	TGTGCCAGCAGCCGAACAGGGGGCAATGAGCAGTTCTTC
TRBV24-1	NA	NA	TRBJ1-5	CATGGYTDQPQHF	TGTGCCACCGGAGGATATACGGATCAGCCCCAGCATTTT
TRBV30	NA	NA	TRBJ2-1	CAWTGGASYNEQFF	TGTGCCTGGACGGGGGGCGCGTCCTACAATGAGCAGTTCTTC
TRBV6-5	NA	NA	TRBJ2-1	CASRPPGVVYNEQFF	TGTGCCAGCAGACCCCCGGGGGTCGTTTACAATGAGCAGTTCTTC
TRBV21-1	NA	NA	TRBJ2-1	CASSKGLVSYNEQFF	TGTGCCAGCAGCAAAGGACTAGTCTCCTACAATGAGCAGTTCTTC
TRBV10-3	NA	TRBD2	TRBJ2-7	CAISESIASGSSYEQYF	TGTGCCATCAGTGAGTCGATCGCTAGCGGGAGCTCCTACGAGCAGTACTTC
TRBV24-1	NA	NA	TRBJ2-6	CATSDPGHSSGANVLTF	TGTGCCACCAGTGATCCGGGACATAGCTCTGGGGCCAACGTCCTGACTTTC
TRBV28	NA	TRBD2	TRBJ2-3	CASSSGTSGDTQYF	TGTGCCAGCAGTTCCGGGACTAGCGGAGATACGCAGTATTTT
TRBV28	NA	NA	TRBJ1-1	CASSLFWGQSEAFF	TGTGCCAGCAGTTTATTCTGGGGCCAATCTGAAGCTTTCTTT
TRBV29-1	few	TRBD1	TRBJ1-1	CSVLGAGGSEAFF	TGCAGCGTTTTGGGAGCAGGGGGCTCTGAAGCTTTCTTT
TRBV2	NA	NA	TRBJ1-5	CASNLERNQPQHF	TGTGCCAGCAACCTAGAGAGAAATCAGCCCCAGCATTTT
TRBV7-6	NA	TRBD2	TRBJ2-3	CASSSGVAGDGVTGDTQYF	TGTGCCAGCAGCTCAGGGGTAGCGGGAGACGGGGTCACGGGAGATACGCAGTATTTT
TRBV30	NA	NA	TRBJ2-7	CAWSVGVGGYEQYF	TGTGCCTGGAGTGTAGGGGTGGGAGGCTACGAGCAGTACTTC
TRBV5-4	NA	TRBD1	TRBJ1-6	CASSVQQGINNSPLHF	TGTGCCAGCAGCGTACAACAGGGGATCAATAATTCACCCCTCCACTTT
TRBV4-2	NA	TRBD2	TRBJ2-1	CASSQGTSGRGEQFF	TGTGCCAGCAGCCAAGGGACTAGCGGTAGAGGTGAGCAGTTCTTC
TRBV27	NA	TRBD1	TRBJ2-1	CASRWTGSPYNEQFF	TGTGCCAGCAGGTGGACAGGGAGTCCCTACAATGAGCAGTTCTTC